The 4 T cell receptor beta chains given below trace back to one sample, sequenced in a study of regulatory T cells in long-lasting Graves disease. Sample time point: persistent/refractory GD, antithyroid drugs over 5 years with positive TRAb. After RNA was extracted from PBMCs, the TCR library was made from it. HTBI primers from iRepertoire and Arm-PCR of CDR3 regions yielded the TCR beta libraries. MiXCR was run by TCRdb on the multiplex PCR reads, yielding one entry per CDR3 protein. The sample has over 350,000 distinct CDR3 sequences; less than 25% are singletons. The sample was peripheral blood mononuclear cells (PBMCs), taken when the disease was refractory, from a patient treated with antithyroid drugs. Receptors were obtained from a female donor with Graves disease.

This chain connects TRBV6-5 to TRBJ1-6, with 10 bases identical to TRBD1. J was trimmed by 0 bases and V by 0 bases; bases with no gene match: 5. CDR1 and CDR2 (germline): MNHEY, SVGAGI. The CDR3 runs 19 residues. The CDR3 sequence is CASSYSTGGLSSYNSPLHF. DNA of the CDR3: TGTGCCAGCAGTTACTCGACAGGGGGCCTAAGCTCCTATAATTCACCCCTCCACTTT.

There are a few counts of this clonotype. The chain links TRBV18 to TRBJ2-7; 9 nucleotides line up with TRBD1. The V and J ends lost 3 bases and 6 bases, in that order; junction bases with no gene match: 6. CDR1 and CDR2 (germline): KGHSH, LQKENI. This CDR3 contains 14 residues. CDR3 amino acids: CASSPGTGFFEQYF. The CDR3 bases are TGTGCCAGCTCACCCGGGACAGGGTTTTTCGAGCAGTACTTC.

The sample holds many counts of this clonotype. This chain joins TRBV12-3 or TRBV12-4 and TRBJ2-2, with 7 bases lining up with TRBD1. CDR3 length equals 14 residues. V gave up 8 bases and J gave up 3 bases; unmatched junction bases: 6. Here the CDR3 reads CASHGQVDTGELFF. The CDR3 DNA is TGTGCCAGCCATGGACAGGTCGACACCGGGGAGCTGTTTTTT.

The rearrangement uses TRBV19 and TRBJ1-2; no clear D. The V gene lost 4 bases and the J gene lost 4 bases, with 22 bases spanning the gap. Germline CDR1 and CDR2: LNHDA and SQIVND (reference sequence). The CDR3 has 17 residues. Here the CDR3 DNA reads TGTGCCAGTAGTACGCGACGGGGTGCCACCGCAGGCTATGGCTACACCTTC. It encodes CASSTRRGATAGYGYTF.